The 23 T cell receptor beta chains below all came from one sample that was sequenced in a study of OX40 agonist ivuxolimab in advanced cancers. Here immunoSEQ multiplex PCR was the method, and the copy in TCRdb shows in-frame clones only, minus some. This sample yields 35,000 to 50,000 clones, of which approximately 90% are seen a single time; roughly 0.51% belongs to the top ten. The sample was CD4+ or CD8+ T cells sorted from blood, taken in a trial of the OX40 agonist ivuxolimab. These receptors were taken from an adult with an advanced solid tumor such as melanoma, head and neck, liver or kidney cancer.

This chain uses TRBV9 with TRBJ2-3, with unresolved D. CDR3 size: 14 residues. Trimming took 4 bases from V and 2 from J, leaving 11 bases between them. Germline V gene lookup returns CDR1 SGDLS and CDR2 YYNGEE. In nucleotides, the CDR3 is TGTGCCAGCAGCCCAAGTGGAACCACAGATACGCAGTATTTT. It specifies CASSPSGTTDTQYF.

This clone was found a few times. The chain joins TRBV18 to TRBJ1-4; D is ambiguous. The CDR3 is 14 residues long. Per germline, CDR1 KGHSH and CDR2 LQKENI. With 5 bases removed from V and 0 bases from J, the gap between germline ends came to 7 bases. The DNA of the CDR3 is TGTGCCAGCTCAAGCCTAGCAACTAATGAAAAACTGTTTTTT. This translates into CASSSLATNEKLFF.

The CDR3 nucleotides read TGTGCCAGTAAACCCGACACTCCAACTAATGAAAAACTGTTTTTT. Protein: CASKPDTPTNEKLFF. The chain uses TRBV19 and TRBJ1-4; no clear D gene. Germline V gene lookup returns CDR1 LNHDA and CDR2 SQIVND (reference sequence). V was pared by 7 bases and J by 0 bases, with 12 bases between. This CDR3 comprises 15 residues.

This chain links TRBV19 with TRBJ2-3; 9 bases are shared with TRBD2. The CDR3 consists of 17 residues. Trimming took 6 bases from V and 2 from J; bases not matched to a gene: 12. CDR1 is LNHDA, CDR2 SQIVND, per germline (reference sequence). CDR3 sequence: CASSLFAGGGDTDTQYF. CDR3 in DNA: TGTGCCAGTAGCCTTTTCGCGGGGGGGGGAGACACAGATACGCAGTATTTT.

This clone is a singleton in its sample. Other nucleotide sequences in the sample specify the same CDR3. The chain carries TRBV18 and TRBJ1-1; tentatively, D is TRBD1 (5 bases). CDR3 length: 15 residues. The V gene lost 3 bases and the J gene lost 1 base, with 12 bases spanning the gap. Germline assignment: CDR1 KGHSH and CDR2 LQKENI. CDR3 DNA: TGTGCCAGCTCACCCCCGTCGGGGCGGAACACTGAAGCTTTCTTT. Protein sequence: CASSPPSGRNTEAFF.

This sequence joins TRBV2 and TRBJ2-1; D gene ambiguous. Germline V gene data show CDR1 as SNHLY and CDR2 as FYNNEI. CDR3 length: 13 residues. Between the trimmed V and J ends, which lost 7 bases and 3 bases, there was a span of 10 bases. As DNA, the CDR3 is TGTGCCAGCACCCTAGGGCTCTACAATGAGCAGTTCTTC. It encodes CASTLGLYNEQFF.

This clone was seen only once. The rearrangement joins TRBV5-5 to TRBJ2-2; a weak D match, TRBD1 (6 bases). Germline-derived CDR1 and CDR2 are SGHKS and YYEKEE (reference sequence). The CDR3 totals 12 residues. V was shortened by 3 bases and J by 11 bases, with 11 bases between the two germline ends. CDR3 sequence (DNA): TGTGCCAGCAGCTCACAGGGCATCGAGCTGTTTTTT. This codes for CASSSQGIELFF.

V is TRBV4-1 and J is TRBJ2-5; D could derive from TRBD1 or TRBD2 (5 bases each). The CDR3 has 13 residues. CDR1 MGHRA and CDR2 YSYEKL come from the germline V gene. Trimming pared 6 bases from V and 1 base from J, leaving 9 bases between. The CDR3 reads CASSRGAQETQYF. For the CDR3, the DNA is TGCGCCAGCAGTAGAGGGGCCCAAGAGACCCAGTACTTC.

This chain links TRBV5-4 with TRBJ1-2; 12 nucleotides line up with TRBD1. CDR1 is SGHNT and CDR2 is YYREEE in the germline V gene (reference sequence). The CDR3 spans 16 residues. With V trimmed by 0 bases and J by 7 bases, 7 bases remained unmatched. The CDR3 region has the DNA TGTGCCAGCAGCTTGGCCGGGGGGACAGGGGGCTTTGGCTACACCTTC. Protein sequence: CASSLAGGTGGFGYTF.

V is TRBV6-9 and J is TRBJ1-2; tentatively, D is TRBD1 (5 bases). Deletions cut 3 bases from V and 8 bases from J, with 16 bases between. Per the germline V gene, CDR1 is MNHGY and CDR2 is SVAAGI. The CDR3 is made up of 14 amino acids. The CDR3 loop is CASSYSGRALGYTF. DNA of the CDR3: TGTGCCAGCAGTTACTCGGGCAGGGCGTTGGGCTACACCTTC.

This sequence joins TRBV5-8 and TRBJ2-1; maybe TRBD1 (5 bases). The length of the CDR3 is 14 residues. Germline V gene data show CDR1 as SGHTS and CDR2 as YDEGEE. V gave up 1 base and J gave up 7 bases, with 12 bases separating them. CDR3 sequence (DNA): TGTGCCAGCAGCTTGCTAGGGGCGTTAAATGAGCAGTTCTTC. This gives the protein CASSLLGALNEQFF.

This chain links TRBV6-6 with TRBJ1-1; D is unresolved. Trimming removed 4 bases from V and 5 bases from J, with 17 bases in between. CDR3 length: 15 residues. CDR1 MNHNY and CDR2 SVGAGI come from the germline V gene (reference sequence). The CDR3 protein is CASSSRWLTSTEAFF. The CDR3 DNA is TGTGCCAGCAGTTCCCGTTGGTTGACGAGTACTGAAGCTTTCTTT.

The J gene is TRBJ2-2, the V gene TRBV5-1, with D perhaps assigned TRBD1 or TRBD2 (6 bases each). V was shortened by 2 bases and J by 4 bases, with 15 bases between the two germline ends. CDR1 and CDR2 (germline): SGHRS, YFSETQ. This CDR3 has 16 residues. The CDR3 region is CASSFSIGGSTGELFF. DNA of the CDR3: TGCGCCAGCAGCTTCTCCATAGGGGGGTCCACCGGGGAGCTGTTTTTT.

The gene calls are TRBV14 and TRBJ2-1; D remains unclear. CDR3 size: 11 residues. CDR1 is SGHDN, CDR2 FVKESK, per germline. Trimming removed 2 bases from V and 10 bases from J, with 6 bases in between. CDR3 residues: CASSQSTEQFF. The CDR3 bases are TGTGCCAGCAGCCAATCTACCGAGCAGTTCTTC.

The chain is built from TRBV7-3 and TRBJ2-3; 7 positions agree with TRBD2. Germline CDR1 and CDR2: SGHTA and FQGTGA. V lost 0 bases to trimming and J lost 0 bases; unmatched junction nucleotides: 6. The CDR3 contains 17 residues. CDR3: CASSLTGGTESTDTQYF. In nucleotides, the CDR3 is TGTGCCAGCAGCTTAACGGGGGGGACCGAGAGCACAGATACGCAGTATTTT. Using reference TRBV7-3 and TRBJ2-3 for the parts outside the CDR3, the full variable domain is GAGVSQTPSNKVTEKGKYVELRCDPISGHTALYWYRQSLGQGPEFLIYFQGTGAADDSGLPNDRFFAVRPEGSVSTLKIQRTERGDSAVYLCASSLTGGTESTDTQYFGPGTRLTVL.

The chain has TRBV5-1 and TRBJ2-3, with no clear D. V lost 0 bases and J 5 bases, leaving 13 bases between the germline ends. The CDR3 has 15 amino acids. Germline assignment: CDR1 SGHRS and CDR2 YFSETQ. The CDR3: CASSLGGTTGDTQYF. The CDR3 DNA is TGCGCCAGCAGCTTGGGTGGCACCACCGGAGATACGCAGTATTTT.

This clone was seen only a few times. The CDR3: CASSESGGVEKLFF. The CDR3 DNA reads as TGTGCCAGCAGTGAGTCGGGAGGCGTTGAAAAACTGTTTTTT. V is TRBV6-1 and J is TRBJ1-4; D is uncertain. Germline V lookup: CDR1 MNHNS, CDR2 SASEGT. This CDR3 contains 14 residues. Trimming stripped 3 bases from V and 7 bases from J, with 12 bases between.

The sample holds one count of this clone. V and J are TRBV21-1 and TRBJ1-1; the DNA was not used to check the table's D call, TRBD1. TRBV21-1 is a pseudogene. The length of the CDR3 is 16 residues. The CDR3 spells CASSIRQGAMNTEAFF. The CDR3 DNA sequence: TGTGCCAGCAGCATTCGACAGGGGGCCATGAACACTGAAGCTTTCTTT.

The chain recombines TRBV5-1 with TRBJ1-2; 7 bases are a match to TRBD1. This CDR3 is built from 14 residues. Germline values: CDR1 SGHRS, CDR2 YFSETQ. Germline trimming cut 0 bases from V and 1 base from J; bases unmatched to any gene: 0. The CDR3 sequence is CASSLGDSNYGYTF. The CDR3, as DNA: TGCGCCAGCAGCTTGGGGGACAGTAACTATGGCTACACCTTC.

The chain couples TRBV5-4 to TRBJ2-2; a possible D gene is TRBD2 (7 bases). This CDR3 is built from 17 residues. Germline V gene data show CDR1 as SGHNT and CDR2 as YYREEE (reference sequence). V dropped 4 bases and J dropped 3 bases, with 19 bases sitting between them. The CDR3 sequence is CASSLISAGAYTGELFF. As DNA, the CDR3 is TGTGCCAGCAGCCTTATCTCGGCGGGGGCTTACACCGGGGAGCTGTTTTTT.

V usage is TRBV7-2 and J usage is TRBJ1-6; the match to TRBD1 covers 12 bases. Germline V gene data show CDR1 as SGHTA and CDR2 as FQGNSA. The CDR3 has 17 residues. Unmatched junction bases numbered 11, after V lost 5 bases and J lost 9 bases. As DNA, the CDR3 is TGTGCCAGCAGCATAGTGGGGACAGGGGGCGTTGGTTCACCCCTCCACTTT. Its translation: CASSIVGTGGVGSPLHF.

This chain joins TRBV6-4 and TRBJ1-1, with unresolved D. CDR1 MRHNA and CDR2 SNTAGT come from the germline V gene. CDR3 length equals 14 residues. V lost 6 bases, J lost 3 bases, and 14 bases lay in between. The CDR3 here is CASSTGTSDTEAFF. The CDR3 DNA follows: TGTGCCAGCAGCACTGGAACTAGCGACACTGAAGCTTTCTTT.

The chain carries TRBV4-1 and TRBJ1-5; no definite D call. The germline V gene has CDR1 MGHRA and CDR2 YSYEKL. Trimming removed 1 base at V and 6 bases at J, with 16 bases between. This CDR3 comprises 16 residues. The CDR3 protein is CASSQGSTMGSQPQHF. For the CDR3, the DNA is TGCGCCAGCAGCCAAGGCTCCACAATGGGTTCTCAGCCCCAGCATTTT.